This entry lists 31 T cell receptor beta chains sequenced from one sample in a study of radiotherapy plus CTLA-4 blockade in lung cancer listed by TCRdb under 2018. Receptors were amplified or captured by the immunoSEQ multiplex PCR assay. TCRdb provides this immuneACCESS table in a form limited to in-frame rearrangements. Some clones are lacking; in checked studies, under half of them reflect an unresolved V gene, and why the rest are absent is not known. The table for this sample lists 71,000 or so clones; approximately 86% of them were counted only once. Around 0.8% of the sample lies in the top ten. Here the sequenced sample was peripheral blood, taken from a patient treated with radiotherapy plus ipilimumab. These receptors all stem from a human donor with non-small cell lung cancer who had stable disease on radiotherapy plus ipilimumab.

The chain employs TRBV10-2 and TRBJ2-3, with TRBD2 matching 10 bases. CDR3 length: 15 residues. V dropped 6 bases and J dropped 6; count of bases not matched to a gene: 9. Germline-derived CDR1 and CDR2 are WSHSY and SAAADI. The CDR3 is CASRTLAGDGDTQYF. In nucleotides, the CDR3 is TGCGCCAGCAGGACTCTAGCGGGAGATGGGGATACGCAGTATTTT.

The V call is TRBV19, the J call TRBJ1-6; possibly TRBD1 for D (6 bases). Germline CDR1 reads LNHDA; CDR2 reads SQIVND (reference sequence). The CDR3 is 15 residues long. With 3 bases removed from V and 4 bases from J, the gap between germline ends came to 10 bases. CDR3 DNA sequence: TGTGCCAGTAGTATGACAGGACCTTATAATTCACCCCTCCACTTT. Translated: CASSMTGPYNSPLHF. Full variable domain (rest looked up from reference TRBV19 and TRBJ1-6): DGGITQSPKYLFRKEGQNVTLSCEQNLNHDAMYWYRQDPGQGLRLIYYSQIVNDFQKGDIAEGYSVSREKKESFPLTVTSAQKNPTAFYLCASSMTGPYNSPLHFGNGTRLTVT.

The V and J genes are TRBV4-2 and TRBJ2-3; 11 bases line up with TRBD2. CDR1 and CDR2 from the germline V gene are LGHNA and YNFKEQ. There are 20 residues in the CDR3. The J segment lost 2 bases and the V segment lost 1 base, leaving 14 bases of the junction unmatched. The CDR3 is CASSQAHGLAGGGYTDTQYF. Here the CDR3 DNA reads TGTGCCAGCAGCCAAGCCCACGGGCTAGCGGGGGGCGGATACACAGATACGCAGTATTTT.

The genes are TRBV10-2 and TRBJ2-3; D is unclear. The CDR3 contains 14 residues. V was cut by 8 bases and J by 0 bases, with 12 bases left in between. In germline, CDR1 is WSHSY, CDR2 SAAADI. The CDR3 protein is CASLRSPSTDTQYF. The CDR3 DNA reads TGCGCCAGCCTCCGCTCCCCCAGCACAGATACGCAGTATTTT.

The rearrangement uses TRBV10-2 and TRBJ2-5; 10 nucleotides agree with TRBD2. The trim removed 4 bases at V and 5 bases at J, leaving 13 bases unmatched. Germline CDR1 reads WSHSY; CDR2 reads SAAADI. This CDR3 region has 17 residues. The CDR3 DNA is TGCGCCAGCAGTGGTCTAGCGGGAGCCTCAATGACGGAGACCCAGTACTTC. This gives the protein CASSGLAGASMTETQYF.

This clone came up a few times. At one end, the junction sequence differs from germline, possibly due to a read error. The rearrangement links TRBV20-1 to TRBJ2-7; 9 bases match TRBD1. The CDR3 loop spans 11 amino acids. Per the germline V gene, CDR1 is DFQATT and CDR2 is SNEGSKA (reference sequence). The chain's CDR3 is CSARDRDRACF. The DNA of the CDR3 is TGCAGTGCTAGAGACCGGGACAGGGCATGCTTC.

The rearrangement joins TRBV28 to TRBJ1-5, with TRBD1 as a possible D gene (5 bases). The germline CDR1 and CDR2 sequences are MDHEN and SYDVKM. There are 16 residues in the CDR3. V was pared by 3 bases and J by 7 bases, with 19 bases between. The chain's CDR3 is CASSLFSRGRRQPQHF. CDR3 in DNA: TGTGCCAGCAGTTTGTTCTCTAGGGGACGGAGACAGCCCCAGCATTTT. Based on the CDR3 plus reference TRBV28 and TRBJ1-5, the full variable domain is DVKVTQSSRYLVKRTGEKVFLECVQDMDHENMFWYRQDPGLGLRLIYFSYDVKMKEKGDIPEGYSVSREKKERFSLILESASTNQTSMYLCASSLFSRGRRQPQHFGDGTRLSIL.

The rearrangement links TRBV5-6 to TRBJ1-3; TRBD1 aligns across 9 bases. The J segment lost 3 bases and the V segment lost 4 bases, leaving 11 bases of the junction unmatched. In germline, CDR1 is SGHDT, CDR2 YYEEEE. The CDR3 is 17 residues long. The CDR3 loop is CASSPTSGQGRGNTIYF. CDR3 nucleotides: TGTGCCAGCAGCCCAACTTCGGGACAGGGTCGTGGAAACACCATATATTTT.

The genes are TRBV19 and TRBJ1-6; no definite D call. Germline CDR1 and CDR2: LNHDA and SQIVND (reference sequence). Deletions cut 4 bases from V and 0 bases from J, with 7 bases between. CDR3 length equals 15 residues. In DNA, the CDR3 is TGTGCCAGTAGTACCACGAGCTCCTATAATTCACCCCTCCACTTT. Translating it yields CASSTTSSYNSPLHF.

The chain combines TRBV18 with TRBJ1-2; the match to TRBD1 covers 8 bases. The ends lost 2 bases at V and 8 bases at J; junction bases unmatched: 7. CDR3 length: 14 residues. The germline V gene has CDR1 KGHSH and CDR2 LQKENI. The CDR3 DNA follows: TGTGCCAGCTCACCAGAGACCAGGGGGCGAGGCTACACCTTC. Translating it yields CASSPETRGRGYTF.

V is TRBV12-5 and J is TRBJ2-7; tentatively, D is TRBD1 (5 bases). Looked up from germline, CDR1 is LGHNT and CDR2 is FRNRAP. This CDR3 is 15 amino acids long. The V gene lost 0 bases and the J gene lost 4 bases, with 13 bases spanning the gap. In DNA, the CDR3 is TGTGCTAGTGGTTTGGTTTCAGGGCGGCGTTACGAGCAGTACTTC. It codes for CASGLVSGRRYEQYF. The full variable domain, its missing parts supplied by reference TRBV12-5 and TRBJ2-7, is DARVTQTPRHKVTEMGQEVTMRCQPILGHNTVFWYRQTMMQGLELLAYFRNRAPLDDSGMPKDRFSAEMPDATLATLKIQPSEPRDSAVYFCASGLVSGRRYEQYFGPGTRLTVT.

J is TRBJ1-5 and V is TRBV7-2, with D unclear. The CDR3 has 11 amino acids. The ends were cut back, 5 bases at V and 9 bases at J, with 8 bases in the middle. In germline, CDR1 is SGHTA, CDR2 FQGNSA. CDR3 DNA: TGTGCCAGCAGCCTGCCGGGGCCCCAGCATTTT. This translates into CASSLPGPQHF.

With regard to this clone: The junction does not match germline at one end; this may be a read error. The chain recombines TRBV6-6 with TRBJ2-1, with TRBD2 matching 7 bases. Germline V gene lookup returns CDR1 MNHNY and CDR2 SVGAGI (reference sequence). This CDR3 spans 14 amino acids. The DNA of the CDR3 is TGTGCCAGCAGTTACTCCACCGAAAGGACTAGTACGCTCTTC. Protein product: CASSYSTERTSTLF.

The table lists this clone with a count of one. The gene calls are TRBV21-1 and TRBJ1-2; the table gives TRBD1 as D, unverified against the DNA. TRBV21-1 is termed a pseudogene. The CDR3 length is 14 residues. The chain's CDR3 is CASRVGTGGYGYTF. The CDR3 bases are TGTGCCAGCAGGGTTGGGACAGGGGGTTATGGCTACACCTTC.

The V gene is TRBV7-9, the J gene TRBJ1-5; D possibly corresponds to TRBD1 (5 bases). The length of the CDR3 is 15 residues. Germline-derived CDR1 and CDR2 are SEHNR and FQNEAQ (reference sequence). V lost 4 bases to trimming and J lost 3 bases, with 13 bases between them. The DNA for the CDR3 is TGTGCCAGCAGCTCAACCGGGACGGTCAATCAGCCCCAGCATTTT. It yields the protein CASSSTGTVNQPQHF.

As DNA, the CDR3 is TGTGCCAGCAGCGAAACCGGGACAGGTTATCAGCCCCAGCATTTT. Translation gives CASSETGTGYQPQHF. The chain links TRBV6-1 to TRBJ1-5; 8 nucleotides agree with TRBD1. The CDR3 length is 15 residues. Germline V gene data show CDR1 as MNHNS and CDR2 as SASEGT. Unmatched junction bases numbered 9, after V lost 6 bases and J lost 5 bases.

As regards this clone: This same CDR3 is encoded by further DNA sequences in the sample. This chain uses TRBV11-3 with TRBJ2-3, with D uncertain. V lost 1 base and J 3 bases, leaving 8 bases between the germline ends. The V gene's germline CDR1 is SGHNT and CDR2 YENEEA. This CDR3 spans 14 amino acids. The CDR3 DNA follows: TGTGCCAGCAGCTTAGGGAGAGGAACAGATACGCAGTATTTT. Translation: CASSLGRGTDTQYF.

The rearrangement uses TRBV23-1 and TRBJ2-7; D is unclear. Being an ORF, TRBV23-1 has a function that is uncertain. This CDR3 region has 15 residues. Between the trimmed V and J ends, which lost 0 bases and 3 bases, there was a span of 12 bases. The CDR3 spells CASSQSKQRYYEQYF. The CDR3 nucleotides read TGCGCCAGCAGTCAATCCAAACAGCGTTACTACGAGCAGTACTTC.

The gene calls are TRBV19 and TRBJ2-5; D not certain. The DNA matches TRBJ2-7 better at its end, which makes the J call doubtful. Per germline, CDR1 LNHDA and CDR2 SQIVND (reference sequence). The CDR3 totals 15 residues. The CDR3 region has the DNA TGTGCCAGTAGTATCGCGCCACTTTCGGGTTACGAGCAGTACTTC. Translating gives CASSIAPLSGYEQYF.

This clone was observed a handful of times. The chain recombines TRBV6-4 with TRBJ2-3; D unresolved. The V and J ends lost 3 bases and 6 bases respectively, with 10 bases between them. This CDR3 is built from 13 residues. Looked up from germline, CDR1 is MRHNA and CDR2 is SNTAGT. The CDR3 here is CASSERSRDTQYF. CDR3 DNA sequence: TGTGCCAGCAGTGAGCGGTCTCGGGATACGCAGTATTTT.

CDR3 in DNA: TGCAGCGTTGAAGTAGGTGTCGGCAACTATGGCTACACCTTC. Residues: CSVEVGVGNYGYTF. The chain uses TRBV29-1 and TRBJ1-2; no reliable D call. The V end was cut by 1 base, the J end by 2 bases, with 11 bases between. Germline CDR1 and CDR2: SQVTM and ANQGSEA. This CDR3 has 14 residues.

The chain couples TRBV5-4 to TRBJ2-5; 9 nucleotides agree with TRBD2. J lost 5 bases, V lost 0 bases, and 5 bases had no gene match. The germline V gene encodes CDR1 SGHNT and CDR2 YYREEE (reference sequence). The CDR3 runs 15 residues. CDR3 nucleotide sequence: TGTGCCAGCAGCTTGGCGCGGGGGGGCCTTGAGACCCAGTACTTC. It encodes CASSLARGGLETQYF.

The chain has TRBV29-1 and TRBJ2-7, with TRBD1 as a possible D gene (5 bases). The CDR3 is 13 amino acids. The V gene's germline CDR1 is SQVTM and CDR2 ANQGSEA. V was cut by 6 bases and J by 1 base, with 13 bases left in between. For the CDR3, the DNA is TGCAGCGTCGAAACAGGATCTTCCTACGAGCAGTACTTC. Its protein is CSVETGSSYEQYF.

This clone was counted only a few times. The J gene is TRBJ2-3, the V gene TRBV29-1; TRBD1 aligns across 10 bases. CDR3 length: 12 residues. Germline V CDR1 and CDR2: SQVTM, ANQGSEA. V dropped 4 bases and J dropped 6; count of bases not matched to a gene: 1. In DNA form, the CDR3 reads TGCAGCGTTGGGACAGGGGGGGATACGCAGTATTTT. This gives the protein CSVGTGGDTQYF.

This chain links TRBV18 with TRBJ1-1; tentative D call: TRBD1 (5 bases). Germline CDR1 reads KGHSH; CDR2 reads LQKENI. The ends were cut back, 1 base at V and 10 bases at J, with 13 bases in the middle. The length of the CDR3 is 13 residues. The CDR3 DNA reads as TGTGCCAGCTCACCACGGGACCAAGAGATAGCTTTCTTT. It codes for CASSPRDQEIAFF.

This chain links TRBV10-1 with TRBJ1-1; TRBD1 is a possible D gene (5 bases). Germline-derived CDR1 and CDR2 are WNHNN and SYGVQD (reference sequence). This CDR3 has 15 residues. Trimming took off 6 bases at V and 5 bases at J, with 19 bases between the two ends. In DNA, the CDR3 is TGCGCCAGCAGGAAGACAGTCCTCCCGGGGACTGAAGCTTTCTTT. Amino acid sequence: CASRKTVLPGTEAFF.

This clone has more than one count but fewer than ten. This rearrangement joins TRBV19 to TRBJ1-3; D remains ambiguous. The length of the CDR3 is 17 residues. Trimming took 4 bases from V and 0 from J, leaving 16 bases between them. The V gene's germline CDR1 is LNHDA and CDR2 SQIVND (reference sequence). The CDR3 loop reads CASSTLTSRVSGNTIYF. In DNA, the CDR3 is TGTGCCAGTAGTACCCTAACCTCGAGGGTCTCTGGAAACACCATATATTTT.

This chain uses TRBV7-8 with TRBJ2-7, with unresolved D. The CDR3 loop spans 13 amino acids. The V end was cut by 0 bases, the J end by 10 bases, with 13 bases between. Germline assignment: CDR1 SGHVS and CDR2 FQNEAQ. The CDR3 nucleotides are TGTGCCAGCAGCTTAGCGCAAGGGAACTTCCAGTACTTC. Its protein product is CASSLAQGNFQYF.

This chain connects TRBV7-8 to TRBJ2-1; 7 nucleotides line up with TRBD2. Germline CDR1 SGHVS, CDR2 FQNEAQ. CDR3 length equals 18 residues. J was trimmed by 0 bases and V by 0 bases; bases with no gene match: 8. The DNA for the CDR3 is TGTGCCAGCAGCTTAGCAGTCCTAGCGGAGATCTCCTACAATGAGCAGTTCTTC. Its translation: CASSLAVLAEISYNEQFF.

V and J are TRBV27 and TRBJ1-3; no reliable D call. The germline V gene has CDR1 MNHEY and CDR2 SMNVEV (reference sequence). This CDR3 has 15 residues. The V end was cut by 5 bases, the J end by 0 bases, with 11 bases between. The DNA of the CDR3 is TGTGCCAGCAGTCGCGAGGGTAGCTCTGGAAACACCATATATTTT. Protein sequence: CASSREGSSGNTIYF.

The chain combines TRBV5-1 with TRBJ2-5; D is unresolved. This CDR3 contains 13 residues. Trimming cost V 0 bases and J 2 bases, with 5 bases left between them. Germline values: CDR1 SGHRS, CDR2 YFSETQ. This CDR3 is CASSLDPQETQYF. DNA of the CDR3: TGCGCCAGCAGCTTGGACCCGCAAGAGACCCAGTACTTC.